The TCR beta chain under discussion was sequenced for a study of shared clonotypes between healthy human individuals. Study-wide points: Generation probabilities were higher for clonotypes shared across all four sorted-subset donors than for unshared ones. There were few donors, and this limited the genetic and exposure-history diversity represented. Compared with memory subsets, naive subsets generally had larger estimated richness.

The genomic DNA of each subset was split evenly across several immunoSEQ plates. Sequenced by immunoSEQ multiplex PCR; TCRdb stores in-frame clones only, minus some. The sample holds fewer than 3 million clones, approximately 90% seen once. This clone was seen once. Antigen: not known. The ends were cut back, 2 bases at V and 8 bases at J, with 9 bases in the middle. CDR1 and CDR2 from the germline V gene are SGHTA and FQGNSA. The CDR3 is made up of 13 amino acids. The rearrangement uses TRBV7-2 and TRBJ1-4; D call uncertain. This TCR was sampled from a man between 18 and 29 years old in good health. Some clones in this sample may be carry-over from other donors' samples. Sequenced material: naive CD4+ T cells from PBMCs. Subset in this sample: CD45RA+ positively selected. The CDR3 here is CASSLRRREKLFF. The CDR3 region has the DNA TGTGCCAGCAGCTTAAGGCGACGGGAAAAACTGTTTTTT.